These 21 T cell receptor beta chains were all obtained from the same sample, sequenced in a study of blood T cell repertoires in COVID-19. This table comes from immunoSEQ multiplex PCR, and its TCRdb copy is limited to in-frame clones, with some not included. Of roughly 160,000 clones in the sample, more than 85% were seen once. Sequencing input: peripheral blood. The source is a man aged 18 to 30 with acute or convalescent COVID-19.

Written as DNA, the CDR3 is TGTGCCAGCAGCTTGGACTTCACTAGCACAGATACGCAGTATTTT. It translates to CASSLDFTSTDTQYF. The chain has TRBV5-5 and TRBJ2-3, with D unresolved. Between the trimmed V and J ends, which lost 0 bases and 0 bases, there was a span of 8 bases. The CDR3 contains 15 residues. Germline CDR1 and CDR2: SGHKS and YYEKEE (reference sequence).

This chain links TRBV12-3 or TRBV12-4 with TRBJ2-5; 9 bases are a match to TRBD1. The CDR3 is made up of 13 amino acids. Germline trimming cut 4 bases from V and 5 bases from J; bases unmatched to any gene: 2. The chain's CDR3 is CASSWDRAETQYF. For the CDR3, the DNA is TGTGCCAGCAGTTGGGACAGGGCGGAGACCCAGTACTTC.

The chain has TRBV7-9 and TRBJ1-6; 8 nucleotides line up with TRBD1. V trimming: 3 bases; J trimming: 5 bases; junction bases outside the gene matches: 3. The CDR3 spans 15 residues. Germline values: CDR1 SEHNR, CDR2 FQNEAQ (reference sequence). The DNA for the CDR3 is TGTGCCAGCAGCTTCCAGGGGGCTGATAATTCACCCCTCCACTTT. Residues: CASSFQGADNSPLHF.

This clone appeared a single time. The chain is built from TRBV11-2 and TRBJ2-5; TRBD2 aligns across 10 bases. The CDR3 consists of 16 residues. V lost 7 bases and J lost 2; bases outside the gene matches: 10. CDR1 and CDR2 (germline): SGHAT, FQNNGV. The CDR3 region has the DNA TGTGCCAGCAAAAAGGGAGCGGGGGGGACTCAAGAGACCCAGTACTTC. Translated, it gives CASKKGAGGTQETQYF. Full variable domain (missing parts from reference TRBV11-2 and TRBJ2-5): EAGVAQSPRYKIIEKRQSVAFWCNPISGHATLYWYQQILGQGPKLLIQFQNNGVVDDSQLPKDRFSAERLKGVDSTLKIQPAKLEDSAVYLCASKKGAGGTQETQYFGPGTRLLVL.

The chain joins TRBV5-1 to TRBJ2-7; the match to TRBD1 covers 7 bases. J lost 2 bases, V lost 4 bases, and 3 bases had no gene match. The CDR3 runs 13 residues. Germline lookup yields CDR1 SGHRS and CDR2 YFSETQ. This chain's CDR3 is CASSRDSPYEQYV. In DNA, the CDR3 is TGCGCCAGCAGCAGGGACAGCCCCTACGAGCAGTACGTC.

A single count supports this clone. The V and J genes are TRBV28 and TRBJ1-2; maybe TRBD1 (5 bases). CDR1 is MDHEN and CDR2 is SYDVKM in the germline V gene. V lost 1 base and J lost 2, with 14 bases in between. The CDR3 loop spans 16 amino acids. CDR3 amino acids: CASSLSGDPKNYGYTF. The CDR3 DNA is TGTGCCAGCAGTTTATCGGGGGACCCCAAGAACTATGGCTACACCTTC.

The V gene is TRBV27, the J gene TRBJ1-5, with D tentatively TRBD1 (6 bases). The length of the CDR3 is 16 residues. Germline CDR1 reads MNHEY; CDR2 reads SMNVEV (reference sequence). Trimming shortened V by 2 bases and J by 2 bases, and 13 bases separated the two germline ends. For the CDR3, the DNA is TGTGCCAGCAGTTTAACGGGGGGGGCTGGCAATCAGCCCCAGCATTTT. Translated, it gives CASSLTGGAGNQPQHF.

The chain couples TRBV19 to TRBJ2-6; possibly TRBD1 for D (6 bases). CDR1 and CDR2 (germline): LNHDA, SQIVND (reference sequence). This CDR3 is built from 16 residues. Deletions cut 7 bases from V and 0 bases from J, with 13 bases between. The CDR3, as DNA: TGTGCCAGTACCTTGACAGGTTCCTCTGGGGCCAACGTCCTGACTTTC. This encodes CASTLTGSSGANVLTF.

This chain joins TRBV7-9 and TRBJ1-2, with 9 bases fitting TRBD1. Per germline, CDR1 SEHNR and CDR2 FQNEAQ (reference sequence). The CDR3 is 15 residues long. V dropped 5 bases and J dropped 5; count of bases not matched to a gene: 9. CDR3 bases: TGTGCCAGCAGCAGTAGGACAGGGGAGGAGTATGGCTACACCTTC. Protein product: CASSSRTGEEYGYTF.

V is TRBV24-1 and J is TRBJ2-1, with TRBD1 matching over 8 bases. The J segment lost 7 bases and the V segment lost 0 bases, leaving 7 bases of the junction unmatched. Germline V gene sequence: CDR1 KGHDR, CDR2 SFDVKD. The CDR3 spans 16 residues. CDR3: CATSDLGQGSLNEQFF. The CDR3 nucleotides read TGTGCCACCAGTGATTTGGGACAGGGCTCCCTGAATGAGCAGTTCTTC.

V and J are TRBV2 and TRBJ1-2; 7 bases align to TRBD1. The germline gives CDR1 SNHLY, CDR2 FYNNEI. The CDR3 runs 14 residues. The V gene end was trimmed by 7 bases and the J gene end by 0 bases; junction bases not matched to a gene: 5. DNA of the CDR3: TGTGCCAGCACCTCGGGACAGCCTAACTATGGCTACACCTTC. The encoded protein is CASTSGQPNYGYTF.

The rearrangement uses TRBV9 and TRBJ1-6; TRBD1 matches at 9 bases. The V and J ends lost 0 bases and 5 bases, in that order; junction bases with no gene match: 0. Per the germline V gene, CDR1 is SGDLS and CDR2 is YYNGEE. The CDR3 is 15 amino acids. The CDR3 DNA sequence: TGTGCCAGCAGCGTAGGGGACAGGGATAATTCACCCCTCCACTTT. Residues: CASSVGDRDNSPLHF.

This sequence joins TRBV5-8 and TRBJ2-1; D call uncertain. Germline V CDR1 and CDR2: SGHTS, YDEGEE. Trimming shortened V by 0 bases and J by 9 bases, and 10 bases separated the two germline ends. There are 13 residues in the CDR3. CDR3: CASSLDGFGEQFF. The CDR3, as DNA: TGTGCCAGCAGCTTGGACGGGTTCGGTGAGCAGTTCTTC.

The CDR3 region has the DNA TGTGCCAGCAGCACCCGACAGGGGGCCGGGGAGCTGTTTTTT. It encodes CASSTRQGAGELFF. The V gene is TRBV7-9, the J gene TRBJ2-2; 9 nucleotides align to TRBD1. V lost 5 bases and J lost 6; bases outside the gene matches: 4. The CDR3 is made up of 14 amino acids. The germline CDR1 and CDR2 sequences are SEHNR and FQNEAQ (reference sequence).

This clone was detected once. The chain employs TRBV6-5 and TRBJ1-1; D perhaps matches TRBD1 (5 bases). V was shortened by 11 bases and J by 11 bases, with 27 bases between the two germline ends. Germline loops: CDR1 MNHEY, CDR2 SVGAGI. CDR3 length: 14 amino acids. CDR3 protein: CAGATGPNSAVAFF. CDR3 DNA sequence: TGTGCCGGAGCAACAGGTCCCAACTCTGCGGTGGCTTTCTTT.

The genes are TRBV19 and TRBJ1-2; tentatively, D is TRBD1 (6 bases). The CDR3 consists of 16 residues. CDR1 is LNHDA and CDR2 is SQIVND in the germline V gene (reference sequence). V lost 6 bases and J lost 4, with 21 bases in between. In DNA, the CDR3 is TGTGCCAGTAGCGTCGACCGGGACACTCGTCTCTATGGCTACACCTTC. As protein: CASSVDRDTRLYGYTF.

The rearrangement links TRBV4-1 to TRBJ1-5, with 7 bases aligning to TRBD1. Trimming removed 4 bases from V and 5 bases from J; junction bases left unmatched: 14. The CDR3 has 17 residues. Germline values: CDR1 MGHRA, CDR2 YSYEKL. The CDR3 DNA is TGCGCCAGCAGCCCGTGGACAGGCCCCCTGGGGTATCAGCCCCAGCATTTT. Encoded protein: CASSPWTGPLGYQPQHF.

This clone has just one count. The J gene is TRBJ1-1, the V gene TRBV2; D is unclear. The CDR3 loop spans 11 amino acids. Trimming removed 8 bases from V and 2 bases from J, with 6 bases in between. The germline V gene has CDR1 SNHLY and CDR2 FYNNEI. The CDR3: CASPGNTEAFF. The CDR3 DNA follows: TGTGCCAGCCCAGGAAACACTGAAGCTTTCTTT.

The rearrangement joins TRBV19 to TRBJ1-1, with D perhaps matching TRBD1 (5 bases). CDR1 LNHDA and CDR2 SQIVND come from the germline V gene (reference sequence). This CDR3 is built from 14 residues. V was cut by 5 bases and J by 0 bases, with 10 bases left in between. CDR3 amino acids: CASSGQTVNTEAFF. The CDR3 DNA reads as TGTGCCAGTAGTGGTCAGACAGTGAACACTGAAGCTTTCTTT.

The rearrangement joins TRBV5-5 to TRBJ2-7; D unresolved. The CDR3 covers 12 residues. V lost 1 base to trimming and J lost 1 base, with 3 bases between them. Germline CDR1 is SGHKS and CDR2 is YYEKEE (reference sequence). The CDR3 protein is CASSLPSYEQYV. The CDR3 DNA sequence: TGTGCCAGCAGCTTGCCGTCCTACGAGCAGTACGTC.

The J gene is TRBJ2-5, the V gene TRBV29-1; 7 positions match TRBD1. This CDR3 region has 13 residues. The V gene's germline CDR1 is SQVTM and CDR2 ANQGSEA. V lost 7 bases to trimming and J lost 1 base; unmatched junction nucleotides: 6. The chain's CDR3 is CSAETGFQETQYF. CDR3 coding DNA: TGCAGCGCTGAGACAGGGTTCCAAGAGACCCAGTACTTC.